This section outlines one T cell receptor beta chain sequence together with its context. The antigen is unknown. Generated by immunoSEQ multiplex PCR, the TCRdb table keeps only in-frame clones and is missing some. The sample carries about 460,000 clones, 80% to 90% recorded once. Described treatment: some 20 received Ad26.COV2.S at low or high dose, single or two shots; a few received placebo; per-sample allocation not given. Vaccine and placebo recipients were sampled on day 63 after the first injection. Spike of the Wuhan-strain SARS-CoV-2 was expressed by an Ad26 vector, which formed the vaccine. The trim removed 4 bases at V and 2 bases at J, leaving 7 bases unmatched. The CDR3 consists of 15 residues. The germline CDR1 and CDR2 sequences are SGHRS and YFSETQ. This sample was included in a study of Ad26.COV2.S vaccination and SARS-CoV-2 variants. General study findings and limits: With respect to non-spike TCR breadth, vaccine and placebo recipients were similar.

This chain joins TRBV5-1 and TRBJ1-1; TRBD1 matches at 8 bases. The source material was peripheral blood, sampled in a trial of Ad26.COV2.S vaccine versus placebo. The TCR comes from a person aged 18-60 years who received the Ad26.COV2.S COVID-19 vaccine or a placebo. CDR3 region: CASSPAGGGNTEAFF. In nucleotides, the CDR3 is TGCGCCAGCAGCCCGGCAGGGGGCGGTAACACTGAAGCTTTCTTT.